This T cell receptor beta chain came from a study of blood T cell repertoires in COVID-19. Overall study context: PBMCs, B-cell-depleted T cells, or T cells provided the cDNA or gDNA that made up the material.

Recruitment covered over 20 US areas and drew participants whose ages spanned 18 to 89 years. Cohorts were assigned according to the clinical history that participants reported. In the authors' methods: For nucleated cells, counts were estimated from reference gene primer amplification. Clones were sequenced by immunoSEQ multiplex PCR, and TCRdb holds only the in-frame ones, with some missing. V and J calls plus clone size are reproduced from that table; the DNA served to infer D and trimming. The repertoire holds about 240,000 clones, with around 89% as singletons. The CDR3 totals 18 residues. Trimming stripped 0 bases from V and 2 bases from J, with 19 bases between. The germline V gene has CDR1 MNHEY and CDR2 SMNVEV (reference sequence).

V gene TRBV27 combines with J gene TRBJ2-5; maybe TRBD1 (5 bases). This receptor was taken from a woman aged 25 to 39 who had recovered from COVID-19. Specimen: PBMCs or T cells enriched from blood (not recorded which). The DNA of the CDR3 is TGTGCCAGCAGTTTATCTCCCGTGGCCGCGTCAGGGCAAGAGACCCAGTACTTC. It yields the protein CASSLSPVAASGQETQYF.